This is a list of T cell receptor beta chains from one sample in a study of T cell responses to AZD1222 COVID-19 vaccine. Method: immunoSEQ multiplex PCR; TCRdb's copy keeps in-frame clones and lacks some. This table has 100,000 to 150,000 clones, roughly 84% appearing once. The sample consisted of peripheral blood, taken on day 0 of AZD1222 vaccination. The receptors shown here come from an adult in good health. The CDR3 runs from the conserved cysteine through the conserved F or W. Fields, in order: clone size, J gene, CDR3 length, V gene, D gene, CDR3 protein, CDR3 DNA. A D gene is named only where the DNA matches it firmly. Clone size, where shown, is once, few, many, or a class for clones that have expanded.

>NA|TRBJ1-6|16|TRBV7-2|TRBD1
CASSPARTGGNSPLHF
TGTGCCAGCAGCCCCGCAAGGACAGGGGGTAATTCACCCCTCCACTTT
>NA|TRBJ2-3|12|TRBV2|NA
CASKGDRDTQYF
TGTGCCAGCAAGGGGGATCGAGATACGCAGTATTTT
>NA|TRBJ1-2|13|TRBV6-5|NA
CASSGTVYYGYTF
TGTGCCAGCAGCGGAACAGTTTACTATGGCTACACCTTC
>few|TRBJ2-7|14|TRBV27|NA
CASSFRGSSYEQYF
TGTGCCAGCAGTTTCCGGGGCAGCTCCTACGAGCAGTACTTC
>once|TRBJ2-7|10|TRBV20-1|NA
CSVGSYEQYF
TGCAGTGTCGGGTCCTACGAGCAGTACTTC
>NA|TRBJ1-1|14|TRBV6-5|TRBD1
CASSRRQGGTEAFF
TGTGCCAGCAGCCGCCGACAGGGAGGGACTGAAGCTTTCTTT
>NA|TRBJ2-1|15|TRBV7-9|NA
CASSLGVSSNNEQFF
TGTGCCAGCAGCTTAGGGGTTTCGTCCAATAATGAGCAGTTCTTC
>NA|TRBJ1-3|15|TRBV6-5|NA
CASSYFQGSGNTIYF
TGTGCCAGCAGTTACTTTCAGGGTTCTGGAAACACCATATATTTT
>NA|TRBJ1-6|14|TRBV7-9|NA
CASSLDRVNSPLHF
TGTGCCAGCAGCTTAGACAGGGTCAATTCACCCCTCCACTTT
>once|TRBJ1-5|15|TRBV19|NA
CASRMGGNSNQPQHF
TGTGCCAGTAGAATGGGGGGGAATAGCAATCAGCCCCAGCATTTT
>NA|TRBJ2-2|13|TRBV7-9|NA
CASSKSDTGELFF
TGTGCCAGCTCCAAGTCGGACACCGGGGAGCTGTTTTTT
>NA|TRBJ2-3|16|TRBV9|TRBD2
CASSVELAGGSDTQYF
TGTGCCAGCAGCGTAGAACTAGCGGGGGGGAGTGATACGCAGTATTTT
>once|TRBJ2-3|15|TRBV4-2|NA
CASSQEQTRGDTQYF
TGTGCCAGCAGCCAAGAGCAGACACGGGGAGATACGCAGTATTTT
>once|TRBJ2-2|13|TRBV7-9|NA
CASSLVSTGELFF
TGTGCCAGCAGCTTAGTTTCCACCGGGGAGCTGTTTTTT
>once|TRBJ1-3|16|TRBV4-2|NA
CASSQGLVRIGNTIYF
TGTGCCAGCAGCCAAGGGCTGGTGCGGATAGGAAACACCATATATTTT
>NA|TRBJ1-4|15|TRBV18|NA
CASSPGIGDDEKLFF
TGTGCCAGCTCCCCCGGGATTGGGGACGACGAAAAACTGTTTTTT
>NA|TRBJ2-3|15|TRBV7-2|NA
CASSFLNTFTDTQYF
TGTGCCAGCAGCTTTCTTAACACCTTCACAGATACGCAGTATTTT
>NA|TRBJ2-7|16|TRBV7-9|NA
CASSFSLSSATYEQYF
TGTGCCAGCAGCTTTAGTCTGTCCTCCGCAACCTACGAGCAGTACTTC
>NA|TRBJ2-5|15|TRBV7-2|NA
CASSLLASSKETQYF
TGTGCCAGCAGCTTACTGGCTAGCTCTAAAGAGACCCAGTACTTC
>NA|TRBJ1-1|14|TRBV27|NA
CASSLIGGETEAFF
TGTGCCAGCAGTTTAATTGGGGGGGAGACTGAAGCTTTCTTT
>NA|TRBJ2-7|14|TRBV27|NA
CASSLQANPHEQYF
TGTGCCAGCAGTTTACAGGCCAACCCCCACGAGCAGTACTTC
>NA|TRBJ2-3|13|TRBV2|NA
CASSFRTGDTQYF
TGTGCCAGCAGTTTCCGGACGGGAGATACGCAGTATTTT
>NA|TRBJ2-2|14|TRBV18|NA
CASSPLGTTGELFF
TGTGCCAGCTCACCACTAGGAACCACCGGGGAGCTGTTTTTT
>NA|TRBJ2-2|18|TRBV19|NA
CASNLKRQARTFTGELFF
TGTGCCAGTAATCTAAAGCGGCAAGCCAGAACTTTCACCGGGGAGCTGTTTTTT
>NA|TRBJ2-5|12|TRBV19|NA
CASSAQRETQYF
TGTGCCAGTAGTGCACAGCGGGAGACCCAGTACTTC
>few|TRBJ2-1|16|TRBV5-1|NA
CASSPGRGAIRNEQFF
TGCGCCAGCAGCCCCGGAAGGGGGGCTATCCGCAATGAGCAGTTCTTC
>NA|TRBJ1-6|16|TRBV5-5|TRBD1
CASSLGTGGGNSPLHF
TGTGCCAGCAGCTTGGGGACAGGGGGCGGTAATTCACCCCTCCACTTT
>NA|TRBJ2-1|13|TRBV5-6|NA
CASSVRGRNEQFF
TGTGCCAGCAGCGTCAGGGGAAGGAATGAGCAGTTCTTC
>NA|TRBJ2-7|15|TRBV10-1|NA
CASSPSVEGLYEQYF
TGCGCCAGCAGTCCTTCAGTGGAAGGGCTCTACGAGCAGTACTTC
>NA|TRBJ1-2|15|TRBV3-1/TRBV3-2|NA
CASSQAPATGYGYTF
TGTGCCAGCAGCCAAGCCCCCGCTACTGGCTATGGCTACACCTTC
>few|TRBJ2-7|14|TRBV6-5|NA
CASSRPSTGNEQYF
TGTGCCAGCAGTCGCCCTTCAACAGGGAACGAGCAGTACTTC
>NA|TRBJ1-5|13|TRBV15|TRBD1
CATSGRGGQPQHF
TGTGCCACCAGCGGCAGGGGGGGTCAGCCCCAGCATTTT
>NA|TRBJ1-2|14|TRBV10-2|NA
CASSSSEGLYGYTF
TGCGCCAGCAGTAGCAGCGAGGGATTATATGGCTACACCTTC
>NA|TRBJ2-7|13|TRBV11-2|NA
CASRAGLAYEQYF
TGTGCCAGCCGCGCTGGGCTAGCGTACGAGCAGTACTTC
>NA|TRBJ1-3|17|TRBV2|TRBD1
CASKGELTGTPGNTIYF
TGTGCCAGCAAGGGGGAATTGACAGGGACTCCTGGAAACACCATATATTTT
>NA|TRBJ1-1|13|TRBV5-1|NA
CASSLGGDTEAFF
TGCGCCAGCAGCTTGGGGGGAGACACTGAAGCTTTCTTT
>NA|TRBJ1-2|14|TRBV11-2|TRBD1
CASSSLQGGYGYTF
TGTGCCAGCAGCTCCCTCCAGGGGGGCTATGGCTACACCTTC
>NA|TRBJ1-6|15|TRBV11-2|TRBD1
CASSSQDRGVSPLHF
TGTGCCAGCAGCTCTCAAGACAGGGGTGTATCACCCCTCCACTTT
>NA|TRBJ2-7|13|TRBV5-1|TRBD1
CASTDRASYEQYF
TGCGCCAGCACGGACAGGGCCTCCTACGAGCAGTACTTC
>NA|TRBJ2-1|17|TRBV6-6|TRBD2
CASSPGLAGGPYNEQFF
TGTGCCAGCAGTCCGGGACTAGCGGGGGGCCCGTACAATGAGCAGTTCTTC
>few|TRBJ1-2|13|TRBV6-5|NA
CASSTGTARGYTF
TGTGCCAGCAGCACAGGGACCGCTAGAGGCTACACCTTC
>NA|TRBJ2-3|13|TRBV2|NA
CASPGYGTDTQYF
TGTGCCAGTCCGGGGTATGGCACAGATACGCAGTATTTT
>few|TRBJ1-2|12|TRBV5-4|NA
CASTLGRGGYTF
TGTGCCAGCACCCTCGGGCGGGGTGGCTACACCTTC
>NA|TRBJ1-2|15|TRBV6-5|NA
CASSPLSYRGNGYTF
TGTGCCAGCAGCCCCCTGTCTTATAGGGGAAATGGCTACACCTTC
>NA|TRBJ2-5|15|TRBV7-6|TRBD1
CASSLQGQGRETQYF
TGTGCCAGCAGCTTACAGGGACAGGGGAGAGAGACCCAGTACTTC
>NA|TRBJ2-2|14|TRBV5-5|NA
CASSFTAALGELFF
TGTGCCAGCAGCTTTACGGCGGCTTTGGGGGAGCTGTTTTTT
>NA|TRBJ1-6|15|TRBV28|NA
CASSPRQSLNSPLHF
TGTGCCAGCAGTCCCCGACAGAGTCTTAATTCACCCCTCCACTTT
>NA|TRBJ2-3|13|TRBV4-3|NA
CASSPRKADTQYF
TGCGCCAGCAGCCCTCGCAAGGCAGATACGCAGTATTTT
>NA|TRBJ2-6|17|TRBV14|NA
CASSHLTGPTGANVLTF
TGTGCCAGCAGCCATCTAACAGGGCCCACTGGGGCCAACGTCCTGACTTTC
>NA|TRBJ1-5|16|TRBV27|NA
CASSPLGGYSNQPQHF
TGTGCCAGCAGTCCCTTAGGAGGTTATAGCAATCAGCCCCAGCATTTT
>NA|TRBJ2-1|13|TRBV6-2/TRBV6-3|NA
CASGWGGYDEQFF
TGTGCCAGCGGTTGGGGGGGCTACGATGAGCAGTTCTTC
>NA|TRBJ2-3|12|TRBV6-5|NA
CASSSAADTQYF
TGTGCCAGCAGTTCTGCGGCAGATACGCAGTATTTT
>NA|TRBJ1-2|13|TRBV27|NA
CASSPRDGNGYTF
TGTGCCAGCAGCCCCAGGGACGGGAATGGCTACACCTTC
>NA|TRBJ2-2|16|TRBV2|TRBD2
CASSPAGGTNTGELFF
TGTGCCAGCAGTCCTGCGGGGGGAACGAACACCGGGGAGCTGTTTTTT
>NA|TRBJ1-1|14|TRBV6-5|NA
CASSLGQLGTEAFF
TGTGCCAGCAGTCTAGGTCAGCTAGGGACTGAAGCTTTCTTT